Described below is a single TCR beta chain sequence and its context. The data derive from a study of T cells in Graves' hyperthyroidism and ophthalmopathy. Uncontrolled infection, other autoimmune disease, pregnancy or lactation barred patients from enrollment. On the basis of clinical symptoms, serum thyroxine and TRAb, thyroid ultrasound and orbital computed tomography, diagnoses were made. From RNA transcripts, TCR beta CDR3 regions were amplified. During a first-round RT-PCR of the TCR CDR3, the HTBI primer set was used. MiXCR was run by TCRdb on the multiplex PCR reads, yielding one entry per CDR3 protein. The sample contains about 540,000 distinct CDR3 sequences, about 45% of which appear only once. Trimming removed 5 bases from V and 3 bases from J; junction bases left unmatched: 7. The CDR3 spans 15 residues. Germline loops: CDR1 SGHVS, CDR2 FQNEAQ.

The sample taken for sequencing was peripheral blood or thyroid tissue (not recorded which). The V call is TRBV7-8, the J call TRBJ1-1; the match to TRBD1 covers 9 bases. The receptor was isolated from a woman between 18 and 29 years old with Graves' hyperthyroidism. Here the CDR3 DNA reads TGTGCCAGCAGCCCCCTCGGACAGGGGTACACTGAAGCTTTCTTT. Amino acid sequence: CASSPLGQGYTEAFF.